This TCR beta chain was retrieved from a study of Ad26.COV2.S vaccination and SARS-CoV-2 variants. Whole-study findings and limits: Across vaccine and placebo recipients, the breadth of non-spike TCRs was similar. Reported post-vaccination CD8+ and CD4+ T cell responses to spike showed substantial breadth.

The trim removed 6 bases at V and 5 bases at J, leaving 7 bases unmatched. The CDR3 contains 14 residues. CDR1 LNHDA and CDR2 SQIVND come from the germline V gene (reference sequence). With respect to this clone: The antigen is undetermined.

The sample's treatment: some 20 received Ad26.COV2.S at low or high dose, single or two shots; about five received placebo; per-sample allocation not given. Collection of the samples took place on day 63 after the first injection of vaccine or placebo. TCRdb's table, derived via immunoSEQ multiplex PCR, lists solely in-frame clones and lacks some. The sample yields under 500,000 clones, 92% seen once. The gene calls are TRBV19 and TRBJ2-7, with TRBD1 matching 10 bases. Sequenced material: peripheral blood, taken in a trial of Ad26.COV2.S vaccine versus placebo. This TCR came from a person aged 18-65 years who received the Ad26.COV2.S COVID-19 vaccine or a placebo. CDR3 residues: CASRHGTGVNEQYF. DNA of the CDR3: TGTGCCAGTAGGCATGGGACAGGGGTCAACGAGCAGTACTTC.